The T cell receptor (beta chain) under discussion was sequenced for a study of shared clonotypes between healthy human individuals. The protocol was immunoSEQ multiplex PCR, while the TCRdb copy is restricted to in-frame clones and leaves out a portion. Of about 490,000 clones detected, over 70% appear once; the ten largest clones hold more than 9.5%. V lost 6 bases, J lost 1 base, and 5 bases lay in between. This CDR3 has 12 amino acids. Germline values: CDR1 SGDLS, CDR2 YYNGEE. V usage is TRBV9 and J usage is TRBJ1-3; D perhaps matches TRBD1 (5 bases). The clonotype originates from a woman between 35 and 50 years old in good health. Some clones in this sample may be carry-over from other donors' samples. The sequencing sample was made of PBMCs. The CDR3 sequence is CASTGSGNTIYF. The CDR3 bases are TGTGCCAGCACAGGGTCTGGAAACACCATATATTTT. Combining the CDR3 with reference TRBV9 and TRBJ1-3 gives the whole variable domain DSGVTQTPKHLITATGQRVTLRCSPRSGDLSVYWYQQSLDQGLQFLIQYYNGEERAKGNILERFSAQQFPDLHSELNLSSLELGDSALYFCASTGSGNTIYFGEGSWLTVV.